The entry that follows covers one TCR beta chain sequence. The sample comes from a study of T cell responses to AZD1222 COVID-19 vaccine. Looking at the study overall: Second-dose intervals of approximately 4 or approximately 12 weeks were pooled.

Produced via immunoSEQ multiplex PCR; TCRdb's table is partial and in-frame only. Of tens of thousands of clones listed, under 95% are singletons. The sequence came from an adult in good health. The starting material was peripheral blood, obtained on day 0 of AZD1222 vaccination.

The CDR3 bases are TGTGCCAGCAGTCCCCACCCCCGTAGAGAGACCCAGTACTTC. Translating gives CASSPHPRRETQYF. The V gene is TRBV27, the J gene TRBJ2-5; D remains ambiguous. CDR3 length: 14 residues. V was trimmed by 5 bases and J by 4 bases, leaving 14 bases between them. The germline V gene has CDR1 MNHEY and CDR2 SMNVEV (reference sequence).